Presented here are 23 T cell receptor beta chains from one specimen sequenced in a study of shared clonotypes between healthy human individuals. Using immunoSEQ multiplex PCR, the repertoire was profiled, and TCRdb retains in-frame clones only, with some absent. The table has about 1 million clones, about 75% seen once. Sequenced input: memory CD4+ T cells sorted from blood. Subset of the sample: CD45RA-negative fraction. Receptors were obtained from a man younger than 35 in good health.

In its sample, this clone was seen once. V and J are TRBV19 and TRBJ2-5; 7 nucleotides agree with TRBD1. This CDR3 spans 15 amino acids. With 6 bases clipped from V and 3 bases from J, the junction kept 10 bases outside the gene matches. Germline V gene sequence: CDR1 LNHDA, CDR2 SQIVND (reference sequence). The CDR3 protein is CASRRGTGAKETQYF. The CDR3 region has the DNA TGTGCCAGTAGAAGGGGCACAGGGGCTAAAGAGACCCAGTACTTC.

Details on this clone: Just one base apart from a much larger clone, this may be a read error. The rearrangement links TRBV2 to TRBJ2-4; 9 positions match TRBD1. From germline, CDR1 is SNHLY and CDR2 FYNNEI. The CDR3 is 13 residues long. V was clipped by 5 bases and J by 6 bases; unmatched bases: 2. The CDR3 bases are TGTGCCAGCAGTTTGGGACAGGGAAACATTCAGTACTTC. Its translation: CASSLGQGNIQYF.

This sequence joins TRBV5-5 and TRBJ1-4; D is perhaps TRBD1 (5 bases). The germline gives CDR1 SGHKS, CDR2 YYEKEE (reference sequence). The CDR3 loop spans 14 amino acids. Trimming removed 2 bases at V and 9 bases at J, with 14 bases between. CDR3 residues: CASSFDGTRKKLFF. The CDR3 DNA reads TGTGCCAGCAGCTTTGACGGGACGAGGAAAAAACTGTTTTTT.

This chain joins TRBV7-6 and TRBJ2-1; no definite D call. With 4 bases removed from V and 5 bases from J, the gap between germline ends came to 15 bases. This CDR3 is built from 15 residues. CDR1 and CDR2 (germline): SGHVS, FNYEAQ. DNA of the CDR3: TGTGCCAGCAGCTCCCAAGGGTTTTCCCACAATGAGCAGTTCTTC. Protein sequence: CASSSQGFSHNEQFF.

This clone was observed once. The sample contains more than one DNA sequence encoding this CDR3. The CDR3 nucleotides are TGTGCCAGTAGCCCCAATATAGCCAAAAACATTCAGTACTTC. Translation: CASSPNIAKNIQYF. The V gene is TRBV19, the J gene TRBJ2-4; D remains unclear. Trimming cost V 6 bases and J 0 bases, with 9 bases left between them. Germline V lookup: CDR1 LNHDA, CDR2 SQIVND (reference sequence). The CDR3 is made up of 14 amino acids.

This rearrangement joins TRBV27 to TRBJ2-6; unclear D gene. CDR3 length: 15 amino acids. Trimming took 10 bases from V and 0 from J, leaving 13 bases between them. CDR1 MNHEY and CDR2 SMNVEV come from the germline V gene (reference sequence). CDR3 nucleotide sequence: TGTGCCACCCGTGGGTCCCTCTCTGGGGCCAACGTCCTGACTTTC. This gives the protein CATRGSLSGANVLTF.

This chain uses TRBV6-1 with TRBJ2-7; the D is unclear. The CDR3 spans 15 residues. Germline V CDR1 and CDR2: MNHNS, SASEGT. V lost 2 bases and J lost 2, with 13 bases in between. The DNA of the CDR3 is TGTGCCAGCAGTGAAACGTGGATAGCCCCCTACGAGCAGTACTTC. Its translation: CASSETWIAPYEQYF.

The table lists this clone with a count of one. V gene TRBV2 combines with J gene TRBJ2-5, with TRBD2 identical over 9 bases. The DNA end favors TRBJ2-7, so the J call may be wrong. The germline V gene has CDR1 SNHLY and CDR2 FYNNEI. The CDR3 consists of 15 residues. The CDR3 nucleotides are TGTGCCAGCAGTGAGCAATTAGCGGGAGTCTACGAGCAGTACTTC. This translates into CASSEQLAGVYEQYF.

The J gene is TRBJ1-6, the V gene TRBV28, with TRBD1 matching 11 bases. Germline CDR1 and CDR2: MDHEN and SYDVKM. The CDR3 length is 15 residues. J gave up 10 bases and V 7 bases, and 9 bases lay outside the gene matches. The CDR3 sequence: CASNLLDRGQSPLHF. CDR3 DNA sequence: TGTGCCAGCAATTTGTTGGACAGGGGGCAATCACCCCTCCACTTT.

Note on this clone: At one of its ends the junction is not consistent with the germline gene, which may arise from a read error. V is TRBV20-1 and J is TRBJ2-2; perhaps TRBD2 as D (6 bases). CDR1 is DFQATT and CDR2 is SNEGSKA in the germline V gene (reference sequence). The CDR3 covers 11 residues. The CDR3 DNA is TGCAGTGCTAGTCGTGAGACGGGAGCTGTTTTT. Residues: CSASRETGAVF.

V and J are TRBV10-3 and TRBJ2-6; 8 bases fit TRBD2. The CDR3 totals 16 residues. Germline CDR1 and CDR2: ENHRY and SYGVKD. The V gene end was trimmed by 8 bases and the J gene end by 1 base; junction bases not matched to a gene: 7. CDR3 protein: CAIGGVAGSGANVLTF. The CDR3 nucleotides are TGTGCCATCGGAGGGGTAGCGGGGTCTGGGGCCAACGTCCTGACTTTC.

The chain combines TRBV30 with TRBJ2-3; 10 nucleotides agree with TRBD2. Per germline, CDR1 GTSNPN and CDR2 SVGIG (reference sequence). V shed 2 bases and J 6 bases; nucleotides not matched to a gene: 11. This CDR3 is 16 amino acids long. The CDR3 DNA follows: TGTGCCTGGAGTTACGGGGAAACTAGCGGGACTGATACGCAGTATTTT. This sequence encodes CAWSYGETSGTDTQYF.

The chain uses TRBV7-9 and TRBJ2-3, with 7 bases matching TRBD1. Germline V gene data show CDR1 as SEHNR and CDR2 as FQNEAQ (reference sequence). V trimming: 6 bases; J trimming: 4 bases; junction bases outside the gene matches: 10. CDR3 size: 15 residues. CDR3 DNA sequence: TGTGCCAGCAGTCAAGAAGGACAGGCCGCAGATACGCAGTATTTT. Its protein is CASSQEGQAADTQYF.

The chain carries TRBV30 and TRBJ1-5, with unresolved D. This CDR3 spans 13 amino acids. Germline CDR1 reads GTSNPN; CDR2 reads SVGIG (reference sequence). V dropped 2 bases and J dropped 3 bases, with 8 bases sitting between them. The CDR3 DNA sequence: TGTGCCTGGAGTCTTGGGGACAATCAGCCCCAGCATTTT. It translates to CAWSLGDNQPQHF. Using reference TRBV30 and TRBJ1-5 for the parts outside the CDR3, the full variable domain is SQTIHQWPATLVQPVGSPLSLECTVEGTSNPNLYWYRQAAGRGLQLLFYSVGIGQISSEVPQNLSASRPQDRQFILSSKKLLLSDSGFYLCAWSLGDNQPQHFGDGTRLSIL.

The chain joins TRBV6-1 to TRBJ1-5; maybe TRBD1 (6 bases). CDR1 is MNHNS and CDR2 is SASEGT in the germline V gene. The CDR3 totals 15 residues. Deletions cut 2 bases from V and 4 bases from J, with 12 bases between. CDR3 sequence (DNA): TGTGCCAGCAGTGAAATCAGGGGATTGAATCAGCCCCAGCATTTT. It yields the protein CASSEIRGLNQPQHF.

The genes are TRBV7-2 and TRBJ2-2, with D perhaps given as TRBD1 or TRBD2 (5 bases each). V was trimmed by 1 base and J by 9 bases, leaving 9 bases between them. The germline V gene encodes CDR1 SGHTA and CDR2 FQGNSA. The CDR3 spans 13 residues. The CDR3 nucleotides read TGTGCCAGCAGCTTAGGGGTGGGACGGGAGCTGTTTTTT. This codes for CASSLGVGRELFF.

The genes are TRBV9 and TRBJ1-5; a weak D match, TRBD1 (6 bases). CDR1 is SGDLS, CDR2 YYNGEE, per germline. The CDR3 has 16 residues. V was pared by 5 bases and J by 2 bases, with 17 bases between. This chain's CDR3 is CASRGTLNWGNQPQHF. The CDR3, as DNA: TGTGCCAGCAGGGGGACACTTAACTGGGGCAATCAGCCCCAGCATTTT.

The chain employs TRBV28 and TRBJ2-1; possible D gene TRBD2, 5 bases. The CDR3 is 15 residues long. Germline CDR1 and CDR2: MDHEN and SYDVKM. Trimming left V 3 bases short and J 8 bases short, with 17 bases between. The CDR3 loop is CASSFRGKITDEQFF. Written as DNA, the CDR3 is TGTGCCAGCAGTTTTCGAGGGAAGATTACGGATGAGCAGTTCTTC.

Regarding this clone: The identical CDR3 is also encoded by other nucleotide sequences in the sample. The rearrangement joins TRBV18 to TRBJ1-1; weak D call: TRBD1 (5 bases). This CDR3 spans 14 amino acids. Germline V gene lookup returns CDR1 KGHSH and CDR2 LQKENI. Trimming left V 3 bases short and J 1 base short, with 9 bases between. The CDR3: CASSPGQGNTEAFF. CDR3 bases: TGTGCCAGCTCACCGGGGCAGGGGAACACTGAAGCTTTCTTT.

The count of this clone is one. The rearrangement links TRBV5-4 to TRBJ1-2, with D hard to call. Germline V gene lookup returns CDR1 SGHNT and CDR2 YYREEE (reference sequence). The CDR3 has 14 residues. V was pared by 1 base and J by 4 bases, with 11 bases between. CDR3 coding DNA: TGTGCCAGCAGCTTGTTCACTTCCTTCTATGGCTACACCTTC. This codes for CASSLFTSFYGYTF.

The V gene is TRBV5-1, the J gene TRBJ2-5; 9 bases map to TRBD2. The CDR3 contains 17 residues. After removal of 0 bases from V and 0 bases from J, the junction contained 6 bases not matched to a gene. In germline, CDR1 is SGHRS, CDR2 YFSETQ. CDR3 sequence reads: CASSLGAGGRYQETQYF. The CDR3 coding sequence is TGCGCCAGCAGCTTGGGCGCGGGGGGGCGGTACCAAGAGACCCAGTACTTC.

This clone was picked up a small number of times. This chain uses TRBV30 with TRBJ2-2, with TRBD1 matching 7 bases. CDR1 is GTSNPN and CDR2 is SVGIG in the germline V gene (reference sequence). Unmatched junction bases numbered 8, after V lost 4 bases and J lost 6 bases. The CDR3 has 14 amino acids. Written as DNA, the CDR3 is TGTGCCTGGAAGCCTCGGGACAGACCCGGGGAGCTGTTTTTT. Amino acids: CAWKPRDRPGELFF.

This clone was detected many times. The V call is TRBV4-1, the J call TRBJ2-7, with D tentatively TRBD1 or TRBD2 (6 bases each). Germline CDR1 is MGHRA and CDR2 is YSYEKL. The length of the CDR3 is 17 residues. V was trimmed by 1 base and J by 6 bases, leaving 22 bases between them. CDR3 region: CASSQGGPRRGFGEQYF. In DNA form, the CDR3 reads TGCGCCAGCAGCCAAGGGGGGCCACGCCGGGGGTTCGGCGAGCAGTACTTC.